This T cell receptor beta chain is drawn from a study of shared clonotypes between healthy human individuals (dated by TCRdb to 2019 to 2021). Regarding the complete study: The cohort comprised a couple of women and a few men aged 18 to 49 years. For each donor, three plates each were used for CD4 naive and CD4 memory, two plates were used for CD8 naive, and one plate was used for CD8 memory. Blood TCR repertoires of five healthy adults were deeply sequenced to estimate repertoire size and the extent of clonotype sharing between individuals. Different laboratories and diverse techniques were used to prepare libraries and sequence TCR repertoires, to increase sequencing depth and limit assay-specific biases. Per donor, leukapheresis produced somewhere between about 0.94 and 9.5 billion PBMCs.

As for this clone: The clone's antigen remains unknown. The input lacks base qualities; no much larger clone sits a single base away.

From a lookup of the germline V gene, CDR1 and CDR2 are SQVTM and ANQGSEA. The V end gives up 7 bases and the J end 4 bases, leaving 13 bases in the junction not matched to a gene. The CDR3 sequence holds 16 residues, the cysteine and phenylalanine included. Just the 48-base CDR3 DNA is kept, in frame starting at base 1. CD8 naive samples consisted of CD45RO-negative cells that were positively selected for CCR7, yielding a CD45RA+CCR7+ population without TemRA cells. Donors were healthy HIV-negative adults with no recently reported acute infections or vaccinations. Every donor was a Caucasian adult residing in Nashville, Tennessee, USA. After blood collection by leukapheresis, PBMCs were isolated using Ficoll-Histopaque density gradient centrifugation and then cryopreserved in the vapor phase of liquid nitrogen. Purity and quantity of every magnetically sorted T cell population were checked by analytical flow cytometry. From each sorted fraction, genomic DNA was isolated and quantified by UV absorbance on a Nanodrop 2000c.

Using the deep immunoSEQ assay, multiplex PCR amplified TCR CDR3 regions from genomic DNA. Extracted genomic DNA from each cell subset was distributed evenly across all wells of several immunoSEQ 96-well plates, and each plate was treated as a replicate. Each replicate PCR for sorted subsets received 200 ng genomic DNA, equal to about 29,000 T cell genomes. Purified libraries were quantified with a Qubit 3.0 fluorometer, sized on a Bioanalyzer 2100, and re-quantified with the KAPA Library Quantification kit. Each immunoSEQ 96-well plate was sequenced on its own single-read 150-cycle Illumina NextSeq 550 flow cell. For the original study's pipeline: Because only junctional sequences without quality scores were contained in the immunoSEQ output, filtering matching that applied to full-length reads could not be performed. To assign V/J genes and CDR3, sequences were annotated using PyIR, a Python wrapper for IgBLAST v1.9, with IMGT germline references. Reads were removed for weak V/J assignments (E-value above 1e-6), missing CDR3, stop codons, out-of-frame junctions, or ambiguous translated residues. V3J clonotypes were defined as sequences sharing the same inferred V gene, J gene, and CDR3 amino acid sequence. Percentage overlap between repertoires was calculated by dividing the number of shared unique clonotypes by the size of the smaller repertoire. RTK rarefaction, the Chao1 estimator, and Recon v2.1 estimates of unobserved clonotypes were used to assess repertoire richness. Generation probabilities for all TCRbeta clonotypes obtained by the gDNA method from several donors were computed using OLGA. What TCRdb holds here is the immuneACCESS table cut down to in-frame rearrangements. Part of the clones is not present; checked against another copy, under half of the missing clones reflect an unresolved V gene, and the others are unexplained. That table gives V, J and clone size, and the DNA gave D and trimming. For this sample there are around 1.9 million clones; about 93% appear just once. More than 1.5% of the sample is taken by the ten largest.

The study at large found these results: Rarefaction of sorted-subset datasets indicated incomplete sequencing despite the large sequencing depth. Naive subsets generally had larger estimated clonotype richness than memory subsets did. Clonotypes shared by all four sorted-subset donors showed higher generation probabilities than non-shared clonotypes. The small number of donors limited the genetic and exposure-history diversity represented. Only blood was sampled, and tissue TCR repertoires likely differ from those in blood. Based on pairwise subsampling, the degree of clonotype sharing among donors was expected to be affected by sequencing depth. Sharing across several donors was observed for about 5% of naive CD4, 3% to 4% of naive CD8, 2.3% of memory CD4, and about 0.39% of memory CD8 clonotypes.

The chain is assembled from TRBV29-1 and TRBJ2-5; 12 of the junction bases match TRBD2. The sequencing input was naive CD8+ T cells from PBMCs. The cell subset or site label for this specimen denotes: CD45RA+CCR7+. This TCR came from a man aged 18 to 30 in good health. Some clones in this sample may be carry-over from other donors' samples. The CDR3 region has the sequence CSARRASGRATETQYF. The base sequence is TGCAGCGCCCGTAGGGCTAGCGGGAGGGCCACAGAGACCCAGTACTTC.